This TCR beta chain is from a study of cytomegalovirus exposure and HLA in healthy donors. This clone was counted a few times. With 8 bases removed from V and 5 bases from J, the gap between germline ends came to 21 bases. Germline CDR1 and CDR2: SNHLY and FYNNEI. This CDR3 has 15 residues. The PCR made use of 60 Vbeta and 13 Jbeta primers. The assay was immunoSEQ multiplex PCR, and TCRdb's table has in-frame clones only and misses some. This table has about 98,000 clones, roughly 70% appearing once. The sequence was obtained from a male donor in good health and CMV-seronegative. The source material was PBMCs. The V and J genes are TRBV2 and TRBJ2-5; D possibly corresponds to TRBD2 (6 bases). The CDR3 nucleotides read TGTGCCAGCGGACGGGACTCCCGTTCGGGGGAGACCCAGTACTTC. Its protein product is CASGRDSRSGETQYF.